This T cell receptor beta chain emerged from a study of regulatory T cells in long-lasting Graves disease. Time point indicated: newly diagnosed GD, antithyroid drugs for less than 3 months. PBMCs were the source of the RNA used for TCR sequencing. Patients all came to the study from an endocrinology department in Xi'an, China. Both iRepertoire HTBI primers and Arm-PCR of CDR3 regions were used to build the TCR beta libraries. TCRdb fed the multiplex PCR reads into MiXCR, producing one record per CDR3 protein. In the table there are approximately 540,000 distinct CDR3 sequences, about 11% of which are singletons. Germline loops: CDR1 SNHLY, CDR2 FYNNEI. The CDR3 is 17 amino acids. The ends were cut back, 2 bases at V and 3 bases at J, with 19 bases in the middle. Ten or more counts support this clonotype. These data also formed part of another study, on T cells in Graves' hyperthyroidism and ophthalmopathy. According to that study: A model of 13 V-J pairs discriminated ophthalmopathy from stable hyperthyroidism.

This clonotype was sampled from a woman in her twenties or thirties with Graves disease. The sequencing here drew on peripheral blood mononuclear cells (PBMCs), taken at new diagnosis, from a patient treated with antithyroid drugs. The chain couples TRBV2 to TRBJ2-5; D might be TRBD2 (6 bases). CDR3 sequence reads: CASSEQVRGPSEETQYF. In DNA, the CDR3 is TGTGCCAGCAGTGAACAGGTTAGAGGGCCTAGCGAAGAGACCCAGTACTTC.